This T cell receptor beta chain was identified in a study of beta chain features in type 1 diabetes. The study's findings and limits: In comparison with healthy donors, patients had naive, central memory and Treg TCRB repertoires that appeared more similar.

On this clone: As yet, its antigen is unknown.

Germline lookup yields CDR1 LGHNA and CDR2 YNFKEQ. The germline V and J ends were trimmed by 4 bases and 5 bases, with 14 bases remaining between them. The CDR3 covers 15 residues. Expressed TCRB transcripts got sequenced, as all isolated RNA was reverse transcribed. Reads from naive, central memory and regulatory T cell samples averaged about 3.8 million. The assay was immunoSEQ multiplex PCR, and TCRdb's table has in-frame clones only and misses some. Of 300,000 to 350,000 clones in the sample, 8% were seen once. Sorting gave populations that all exceeded 95% purity. Sequencing input: central memory CD4+ T cells from blood. This chain connects TRBV4-2 to TRBJ1-4, with D possibly being TRBD1 (5 bases). This sequence was found in a woman between 18 and 29 years old in good health. The CDR3 nucleotides are TGTGCCAGCAGCCCGGGGGGGACGGGGAATGAAAAACTGTTTTTT. Its protein product is CASSPGGTGNEKLFF.